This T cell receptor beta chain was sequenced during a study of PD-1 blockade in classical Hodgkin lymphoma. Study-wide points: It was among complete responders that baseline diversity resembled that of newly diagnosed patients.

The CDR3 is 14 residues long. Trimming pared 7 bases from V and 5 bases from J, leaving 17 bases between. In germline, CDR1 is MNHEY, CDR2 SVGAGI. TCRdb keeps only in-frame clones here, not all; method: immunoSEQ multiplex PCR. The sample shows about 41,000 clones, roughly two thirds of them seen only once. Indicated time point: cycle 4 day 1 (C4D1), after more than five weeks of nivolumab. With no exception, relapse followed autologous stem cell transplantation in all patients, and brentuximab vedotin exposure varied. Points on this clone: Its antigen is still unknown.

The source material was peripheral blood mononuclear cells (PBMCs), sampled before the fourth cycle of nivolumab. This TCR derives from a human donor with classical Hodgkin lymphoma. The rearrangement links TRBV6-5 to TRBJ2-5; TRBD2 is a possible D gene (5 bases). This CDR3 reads CASTKPGSRETQYF. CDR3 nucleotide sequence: TGTGCCAGCACCAAACCGGGGTCGAGGGAGACCCAGTACTTC.